These 30 T cell receptor beta chains originate from one sample sequenced in a study of blood T cell repertoires in COVID-19. Repertoires were generated with immunoSEQ multiplex PCR, while TCRdb's copy carries only in-frame clones and drops some. Among a few hundred thousand clones listed, around 87% were seen once. Sequencing was done on a sample of PBMCs or T cells enriched from blood (not recorded which). The source is a man aged 30 to 45 who had recovered from COVID-19.

The chain is built from TRBV30 and TRBJ2-7; D is possibly TRBD2 (6 bases). The CDR3 spans 14 residues. From germline, CDR1 is GTSNPN and CDR2 SVGIG (reference sequence). V was trimmed by 4 bases and J by 7 bases, leaving 20 bases between them. The CDR3 protein is CAWTGESGAREQYF. CDR3 nucleotide sequence: TGTGCCTGGACGGGAGAGTCCGGTGCTAGGGAGCAGTACTTC.

CDR3 amino acids: CASSTVWQGNNEQFF. CDR3 DNA sequence: TGTGCCAGCAGCACCGTTTGGCAGGGAAACAATGAGCAGTTCTTC. This chain links TRBV11-1 with TRBJ2-1; TRBD1 might be the D (5 bases). V was pared by 5 bases and J by 5 bases, with 16 bases between. CDR3 length: 15 residues. Germline CDR1 reads SGHAT; CDR2 reads FQDESV (reference sequence).

This clone was counted a single time. The chain joins TRBV7-6 to TRBJ1-4, with 9 bases aligning to TRBD1. V shed 5 bases, J shed 8 bases, and the junction held 24 bases outside the gene matches. The CDR3 loop spans 20 amino acids. The V gene's germline CDR1 is SGHVS and CDR2 FNYEAQ. The CDR3 DNA follows: TGTGCCAGCAGCACCCTAGCGGGCCGTTCACGGGACAGGGTTAGGGAAAAACTGTTTTTT. Its translation is CASSTLAGRSRDRVREKLFF.

The genes are TRBV14 and TRBJ2-7; 7 positions agree with TRBD2. Trimming removed 4 bases from V and 0 bases from J; junction bases left unmatched: 6. The germline gives CDR1 SGHDN, CDR2 FVKESK. This CDR3 comprises 15 residues. CDR3 sequence (DNA): TGTGCCAGCAGCCCGAAGCGGGGTAGCTCCTACGAGCAGTACTTC. Its translation: CASSPKRGSSYEQYF.

V gene TRBV2 combines with J gene TRBJ1-1; TRBD1 is a possible D gene (5 bases). Germline V gene sequence: CDR1 SNHLY, CDR2 FYNNEI. V was shortened by 2 bases and J by 1 base, with 8 bases between the two germline ends. The CDR3 has 14 amino acids. The CDR3: CASSEFGGNTEAFF. For the CDR3, the DNA is TGTGCCAGCAGTGAATTCGGGGGGAACACTGAAGCTTTCTTT.

The count of this clone is one. The rearrangement uses TRBV5-1 and TRBJ2-1, with D tentatively TRBD1 (6 bases). CDR3 length: 14 amino acids. Germline V lookup: CDR1 SGHRS, CDR2 YFSETQ. V was cut by 6 bases and J by 3 bases, with 13 bases left in between. The CDR3 loop reads CASTGQVHYNEQFF. In nucleotides, the CDR3 is TGCGCCAGCACGGGACAAGTTCACTACAATGAGCAGTTCTTC.

The chain is built from TRBV3-1 (or the pseudogene TRBV3-2) and TRBJ1-2; D is undetermined. V dropped 1 base and J dropped 2 bases, with 11 bases sitting between them. Germline lookup yields CDR1 LGHDT and CDR2 YNNKEL (reference sequence). CDR3 size: 15 residues. CDR3 region: CASSQGQIANYGYTF. The CDR3 DNA follows: TGTGCCAGCAGCCAAGGCCAGATCGCAAACTATGGCTACACCTTC.

This clone was recorded a few times. This chain connects TRBV15 to TRBJ1-5; tentative D call: TRBD1 (6 bases). The CDR3 spans 14 residues. CDR1 and CDR2 (germline): LNHNV, YYDKDF (reference sequence). V gave up 3 bases and J gave up 5 bases, with 11 bases separating them. As DNA, the CDR3 is TGTGCCACCAGCAGGAAGGGGGGGGATCAGCCCCAGCATTTT. The encoded protein is CATSRKGGDQPQHF.

This clone was seen once. The chain couples TRBV4-3 to TRBJ1-4; TRBD1 might be the D (6 bases). The CDR3 extends over 16 amino acids. V was clipped by 0 bases and J by 10 bases, with 18 bases between them. Germline CDR1 is LGHNA and CDR2 is YSLEER. CDR3 in amino acids: CASSQEVGHISVKLFF. The CDR3 coding sequence is TGCGCCAGCAGCCAAGAAGTGGGACACATTTCTGTAAAACTGTTTTTT.

The table lists this clone with a count of one. This sequence joins TRBV12-5 and TRBJ2-1; 7 bases fit TRBD2. Trimming removed 4 bases from V and 6 bases from J; junction bases left unmatched: 12. The length of the CDR3 is 16 residues. The germline gives CDR1 LGHNT, CDR2 FRNRAP. CDR3: CASGSTGLADFNEQFF. The CDR3 coding sequence is TGTGCTAGTGGTTCCACCGGCCTAGCGGACTTCAATGAGCAGTTCTTC. Drawing the rest from reference TRBV12-5 and TRBJ2-1, the complete variable domain is DARVTQTPRHKVTEMGQEVTMRCQPILGHNTVFWYRQTMMQGLELLAYFRNRAPLDDSGMPKDRFSAEMPDATLATLKIQPSEPRDSAVYFCASGSTGLADFNEQFFGPGTRLTVL.

V usage is TRBV3-1 (or the pseudogene TRBV3-2) and J usage is TRBJ1-3; D is unclear. The germline V gene has CDR1 LGHDT and CDR2 YNNKEL (reference sequence). Trimming took 1 base from V and 0 from J, leaving 10 bases between them. This CDR3 has 16 residues. The CDR3 region is CASSQVPFSSGNTIYF. CDR3 bases: TGTGCCAGCAGCCAAGTTCCCTTCAGCTCTGGAAACACCATATATTTT.

The chain is built from TRBV7-2 and TRBJ2-7, with D tentatively TRBD1 (6 bases). CDR3 length equals 17 residues. Germline loops: CDR1 SGHTA, CDR2 FQGNSA. Trimming stripped 10 bases from V and 0 bases from J, with 25 bases between. This CDR3 is CATTRIAGTPFSYEQYF. As DNA, the CDR3 is TGTGCCACCACGAGGATAGCCGGGACACCGTTCTCCTACGAGCAGTACTTC.

V is TRBV29-1 and J is TRBJ2-3; 8 bases line up with TRBD1. After removal of 8 bases from V and 9 bases from J, the junction contained 16 bases not matched to a gene. Per the germline V gene, CDR1 is SQVTM and CDR2 is ANQGSEA. The CDR3 sequence is 14 residues long. The CDR3 reads CSYTDQLDRATQYF. CDR3 bases: TGCAGCTACACCGATCAATTGGACAGGGCCACGCAGTATTTT.

The chain carries TRBV20-1 and TRBJ1-4, with no clear D. The CDR3 loop spans 11 amino acids. The germline V gene encodes CDR1 DFQATT and CDR2 SNEGSKA (reference sequence). Trimming removed 1 base from V and 7 bases from J, with 4 bases in between. This CDR3 reads CSARAVEKLFF. In DNA, the CDR3 is TGCAGTGCTAGAGCGGTTGAAAAACTGTTTTTT.

This clone has only one observation. The V and J genes are TRBV10-3 and TRBJ1-1, with D perhaps matching TRBD1 (5 bases). V was clipped by 6 bases and J by 5 bases, with 16 bases between them. CDR1 is ENHRY and CDR2 is SYGVKD in the germline V gene. The CDR3 spans 14 residues. The CDR3 here is CAISPLGGGTEAFF. The DNA of the CDR3 is TGTGCCATCAGCCCCCTTGGGGGAGGTACTGAAGCTTTCTTT.

The V gene is TRBV11-2, the J gene TRBJ1-3; D gene ambiguous. CDR3 length: 13 residues. From germline, CDR1 is SGHAT and CDR2 FQNNGV. Between the trimmed V and J ends, which lost 4 bases and 8 bases, there was a span of 12 bases. DNA of the CDR3: TGTGCCAGCAGCTCGGTAAAACTGGACACCATATATTTT. Translation gives CASSSVKLDTIYF.

The rearrangement uses TRBV11-2 and TRBJ1-6; TRBD1 is a possible D gene (6 bases). The CDR3 covers 14 residues. Germline CDR1 is SGHAT and CDR2 is FQNNGV. V was clipped by 4 bases and J by 9 bases, with 13 bases between them. The chain's CDR3 is CASSSGVVGSPLHF. The DNA for the CDR3 is TGTGCCAGCAGCTCAGGGGTGGTTGGTTCACCCCTCCACTTT.

The CDR3 here is CAISGRGHKVSENGYTF. CDR3 DNA sequence: TGTGCCATCAGTGGGAGGGGGCATAAGGTATCAGAAAATGGCTACACCTTC. V usage is TRBV10-3 and J usage is TRBJ1-2, with TRBD1 identical over 7 bases. This CDR3 has 17 residues. V lost 4 bases and J lost 6; bases outside the gene matches: 17. Per germline, CDR1 ENHRY and CDR2 SYGVKD.

The J gene is TRBJ1-6, the V gene TRBV24-1; D remains ambiguous. The CDR3 is 12 residues long. With 1 base removed from V and 14 bases from J, the gap between germline ends came to 8 bases. Germline V CDR1 and CDR2: KGHDR, SFDVKD. CDR3 bases: TGTGCCACCAGTGATTTCGCGCGGGCCCTCCACTTT. Its protein product is CATSDFARALHF.

This clone was counted a few times. CDR3 residues: CASSLEHSNQPQHF. CDR3 sequence (DNA): TGTGCCAGCAGCTTGGAGCATAGCAATCAGCCCCAGCATTTT. This chain links TRBV5-5 with TRBJ1-5; D is ambiguous. This CDR3 region has 14 residues. Germline CDR1 SGHKS, CDR2 YYEKEE (reference sequence). V gave up 0 bases and J gave up 0 bases, with 4 bases separating them.

This chain connects TRBV13 to TRBJ1-1, with 7 bases aligning to TRBD1. Germline CDR1 reads PRHDT; CDR2 reads FYEKMQ (reference sequence). This CDR3 is built from 14 residues. Trimming cost V 2 bases and J 4 bases; bases outside gene matches: 4. The CDR3 is CASSLPSGGTEAFF. Written as DNA, the CDR3 is TGTGCCAGCAGCTTACCTTCAGGGGGCACTGAAGCTTTCTTT. The variable domain in full, with the rest retrieved from reference TRBV13 and TRBJ1-1, is AAGVIQSPRHLIKEKRETATLKCYPIPRHDTVYWYQQGPGQDPQFLISFYEKMQSDKGSIPDRFSAQQFSDYHSELNMSSLELGDSALYFCASSLPSGGTEAFFGQGTRLTVV.

This sequence joins TRBV5-8 and TRBJ2-5; 8 nucleotides agree with TRBD1. J gave up 5 bases and V 2 bases, and 5 bases lay outside the gene matches. This CDR3 contains 14 residues. The germline V gene has CDR1 SGHTS and CDR2 YDEGEE. In DNA, the CDR3 is TGTGCCAGCAGCTTAGGACAGGGTTGGGAGACCCAGTACTTC. Its translation is CASSLGQGWETQYF.

The gene calls are TRBV4-2 and TRBJ1-1; D is possibly TRBD1 (6 bases). V was clipped by 0 bases and J by 8 bases, with 16 bases between them. The CDR3 has 15 residues. CDR1 is LGHNA and CDR2 is YNFKEQ in the germline V gene. The CDR3 DNA reads as TGTGCCAGCAGCCAAGATCGAGGGGGAAACAAGGAAGCTTTCTTT. Its translation is CASSQDRGGNKEAFF.

This rearrangement joins TRBV6-5 to TRBJ1-2, with TRBD1 identical over 8 bases. The CDR3 totals 13 residues. Germline V gene lookup returns CDR1 MNHEY and CDR2 SVGAGI. V shed 6 bases and J 3 bases; nucleotides not matched to a gene: 3. CDR3 residues: CASRVGQDYGYTF. The CDR3 DNA is TGTGCCAGCAGGGTGGGACAGGACTATGGCTACACCTTC.

This clone appeared a single time. V usage is TRBV6-2 or TRBV6-3 and J usage is TRBJ1-5; D possibly corresponds to TRBD1 (6 bases). The germline V gene encodes CDR1 MNHEY and CDR2 SVGEGT. The V gene lost 5 bases and the J gene lost 7 bases, with 21 bases spanning the gap. This CDR3 region has 16 residues. The chain's CDR3 is CASSDPQGSTIQPQHF. The CDR3 nucleotides are TGTGCCAGCAGTGACCCACAGGGTTCGACAATCCAGCCCCAGCATTTT.

The chain uses TRBV5-1 and TRBJ1-5; 9 nucleotides agree with TRBD1. The CDR3 covers 15 residues. Germline V CDR1 and CDR2: SGHRS, YFSETQ. Germline trimming cut 0 bases from V and 7 bases from J; bases unmatched to any gene: 5. The CDR3, as DNA: TGCGCCAGCAGCTTGGATGGGACAGGGTGGCAGCCCCAGCATTTT. As protein: CASSLDGTGWQPQHF.

The chain couples TRBV19 to TRBJ1-1; D is perhaps TRBD1 (6 bases). Per the germline V gene, CDR1 is LNHDA and CDR2 is SQIVND (reference sequence). Between the trimmed V and J ends, which lost 5 bases and 1 base, there was a span of 11 bases. This CDR3 comprises 14 residues. CDR3: CASSPRGGNTEAFF. The CDR3 nucleotides read TGTGCCAGTAGTCCGAGGGGGGGGAACACTGAAGCTTTCTTT.

This chain connects TRBV6-5 to TRBJ2-7; possible D gene TRBD1, 6 bases. Between the trimmed V and J ends, which lost 5 bases and 0 bases, there was a span of 8 bases. Germline V gene data show CDR1 as MNHEY and CDR2 as SVGAGI. The CDR3 extends over 13 amino acids. CDR3 sequence reads: CASSTGNSYEQYF. In DNA form, the CDR3 reads TGTGCCAGCAGTACAGGGAACTCCTACGAGCAGTACTTC.

This clone was observed a handful of times. The chain carries TRBV3-1 (or the pseudogene TRBV3-2) and TRBJ1-2; TRBD1 matches at 8 bases. This CDR3 is 16 amino acids long. V lost 1 base and J lost 0; bases outside the gene matches: 4. Germline CDR1 reads LGHDT; CDR2 reads YNNKEL (reference sequence). The CDR3 region is CASSQVQGGTNYGYTF. As DNA, the CDR3 is TGTGCCAGCAGCCAAGTACAGGGGGGAACTAACTATGGCTACACCTTC.

The V gene is TRBV5-1, the J gene TRBJ1-2; perhaps TRBD1 as D (6 bases). V dropped 0 bases and J dropped 8 bases, with 11 bases sitting between them. Germline V CDR1 and CDR2: SGHRS, YFSETQ. This CDR3 is built from 13 residues. The CDR3, as DNA: TGCGCCAGCAGCTTGGAGGGGGGGCAAGGCTACACCTTC. This translates into CASSLEGGQGYTF.